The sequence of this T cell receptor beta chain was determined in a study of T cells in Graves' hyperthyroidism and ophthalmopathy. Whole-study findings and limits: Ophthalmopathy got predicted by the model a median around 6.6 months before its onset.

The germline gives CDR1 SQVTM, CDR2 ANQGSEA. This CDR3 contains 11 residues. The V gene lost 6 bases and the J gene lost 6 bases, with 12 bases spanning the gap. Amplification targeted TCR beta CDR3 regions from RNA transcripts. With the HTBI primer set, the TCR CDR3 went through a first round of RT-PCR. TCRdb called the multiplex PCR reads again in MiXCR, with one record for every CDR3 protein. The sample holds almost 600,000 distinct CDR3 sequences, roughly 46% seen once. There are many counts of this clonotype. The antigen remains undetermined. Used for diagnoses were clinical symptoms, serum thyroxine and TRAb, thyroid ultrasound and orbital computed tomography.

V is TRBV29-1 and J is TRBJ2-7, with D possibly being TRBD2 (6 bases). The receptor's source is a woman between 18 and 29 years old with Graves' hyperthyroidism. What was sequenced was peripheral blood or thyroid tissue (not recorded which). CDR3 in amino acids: CSVGIGSEQYF. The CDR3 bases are TGCAGCGTGGGGATCGGGAGCGAGCAGTACTTC.